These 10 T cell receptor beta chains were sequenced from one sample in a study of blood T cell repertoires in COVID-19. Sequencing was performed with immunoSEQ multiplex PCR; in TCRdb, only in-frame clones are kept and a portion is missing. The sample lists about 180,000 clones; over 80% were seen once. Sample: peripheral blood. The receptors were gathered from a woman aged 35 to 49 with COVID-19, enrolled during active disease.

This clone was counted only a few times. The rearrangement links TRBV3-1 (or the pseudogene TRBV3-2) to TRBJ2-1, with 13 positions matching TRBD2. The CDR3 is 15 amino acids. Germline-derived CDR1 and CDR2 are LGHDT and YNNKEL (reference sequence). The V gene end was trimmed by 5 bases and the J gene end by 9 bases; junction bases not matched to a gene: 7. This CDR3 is CASSETSGGASEQFF. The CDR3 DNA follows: TGTGCCAGCAGCGAAACTAGCGGGGGGGCCAGTGAGCAGTTCTTC.

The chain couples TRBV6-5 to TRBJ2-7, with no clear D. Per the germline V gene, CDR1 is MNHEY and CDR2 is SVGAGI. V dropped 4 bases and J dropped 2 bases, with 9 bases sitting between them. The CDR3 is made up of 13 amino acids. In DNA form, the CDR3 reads TGTGCCAGCAGTTCGCGATTAACCTACGAGCAGTACTTC. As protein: CASSSRLTYEQYF.

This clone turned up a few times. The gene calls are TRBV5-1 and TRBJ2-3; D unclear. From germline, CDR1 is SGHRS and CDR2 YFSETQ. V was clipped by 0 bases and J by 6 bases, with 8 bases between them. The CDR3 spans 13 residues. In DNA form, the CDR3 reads TGCGCCAGCAGCTTGGAACGGTGGGATACGCAGTATTTT. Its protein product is CASSLERWDTQYF.

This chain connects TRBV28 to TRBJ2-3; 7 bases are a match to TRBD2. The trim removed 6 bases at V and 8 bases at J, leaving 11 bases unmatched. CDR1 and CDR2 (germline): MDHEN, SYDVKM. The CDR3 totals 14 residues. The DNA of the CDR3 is TGTGCCAGCAGAGACCCGGGGGGAAGGGTTACGCAGTATTTT. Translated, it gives CASRDPGGRVTQYF.

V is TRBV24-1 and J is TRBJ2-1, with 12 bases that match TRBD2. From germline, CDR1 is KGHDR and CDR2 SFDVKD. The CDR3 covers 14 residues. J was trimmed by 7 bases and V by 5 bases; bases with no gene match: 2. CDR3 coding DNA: TGTGCCACCAGTGTGACTAGCGGGGGTAATGAGCAGTTCTTC. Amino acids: CATSVTSGGNEQFF.

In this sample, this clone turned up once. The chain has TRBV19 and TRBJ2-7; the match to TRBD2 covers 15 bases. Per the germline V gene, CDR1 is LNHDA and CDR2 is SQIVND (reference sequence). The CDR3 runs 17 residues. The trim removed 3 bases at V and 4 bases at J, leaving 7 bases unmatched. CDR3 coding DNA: TGTGCCAGTAGTATCGGACTAGCGGGAGGGCCCCAGTACGAGCAGTACTTC. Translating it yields CASSIGLAGGPQYEQYF.

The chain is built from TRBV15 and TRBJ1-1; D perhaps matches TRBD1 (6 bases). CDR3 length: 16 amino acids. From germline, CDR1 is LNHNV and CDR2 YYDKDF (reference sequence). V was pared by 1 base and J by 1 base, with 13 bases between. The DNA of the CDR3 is TGTGCCACCAGCAGAGGTGCAGGGGAGACGAACACTGAAGCTTTCTTT. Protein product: CATSRGAGETNTEAFF.

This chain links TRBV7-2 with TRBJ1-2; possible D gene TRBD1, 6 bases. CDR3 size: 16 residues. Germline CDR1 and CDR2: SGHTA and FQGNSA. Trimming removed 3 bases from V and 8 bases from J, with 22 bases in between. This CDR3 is CASSFGQSKRSGGYTF. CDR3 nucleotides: TGTGCCAGCAGCTTTGGACAGAGTAAGAGAAGCGGCGGCTACACCTTC.

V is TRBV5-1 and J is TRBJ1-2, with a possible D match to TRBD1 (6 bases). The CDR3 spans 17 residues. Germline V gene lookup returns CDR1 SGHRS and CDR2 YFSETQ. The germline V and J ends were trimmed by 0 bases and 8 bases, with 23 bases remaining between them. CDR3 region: CASSLEVRDMPPYGYTF. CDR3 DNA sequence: TGCGCCAGCAGCTTGGAGGTTCGGGACATGCCCCCTTACGGCTACACCTTC.

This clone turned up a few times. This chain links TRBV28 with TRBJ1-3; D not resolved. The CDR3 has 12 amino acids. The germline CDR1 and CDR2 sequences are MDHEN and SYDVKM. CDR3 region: CAGGNSGNTIYF. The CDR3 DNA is TGTGCGGGAGGGAACTCTGGAAACACCATATATTTT.